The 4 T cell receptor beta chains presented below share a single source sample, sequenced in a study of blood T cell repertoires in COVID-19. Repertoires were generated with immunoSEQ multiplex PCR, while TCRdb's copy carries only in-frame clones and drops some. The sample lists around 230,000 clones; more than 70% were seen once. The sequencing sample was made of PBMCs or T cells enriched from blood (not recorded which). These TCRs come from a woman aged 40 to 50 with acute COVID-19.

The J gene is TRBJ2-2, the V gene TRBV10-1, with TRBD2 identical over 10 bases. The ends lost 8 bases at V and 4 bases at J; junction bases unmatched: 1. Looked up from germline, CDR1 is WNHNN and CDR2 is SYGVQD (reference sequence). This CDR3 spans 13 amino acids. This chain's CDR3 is CASQREGTGELFF. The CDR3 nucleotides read TGCGCCAGCCAGCGGGAGGGCACCGGGGAGCTGTTTTTT.

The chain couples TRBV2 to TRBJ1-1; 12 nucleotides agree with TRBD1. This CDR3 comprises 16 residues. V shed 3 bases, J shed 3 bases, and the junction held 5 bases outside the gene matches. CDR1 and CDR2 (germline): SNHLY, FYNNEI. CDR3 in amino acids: CASSDPGQGAHTEAFF. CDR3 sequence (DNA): TGTGCCAGCAGTGACCCGGGACAGGGGGCTCACACTGAAGCTTTCTTT.

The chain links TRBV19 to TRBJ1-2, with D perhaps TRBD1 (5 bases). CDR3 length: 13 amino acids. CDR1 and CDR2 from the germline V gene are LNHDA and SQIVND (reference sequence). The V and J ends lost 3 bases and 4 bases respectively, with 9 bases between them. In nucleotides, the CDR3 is TGTGCCAGTAGTATGACAGCTTCCTATGGCTACACCTTC. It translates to CASSMTASYGYTF.

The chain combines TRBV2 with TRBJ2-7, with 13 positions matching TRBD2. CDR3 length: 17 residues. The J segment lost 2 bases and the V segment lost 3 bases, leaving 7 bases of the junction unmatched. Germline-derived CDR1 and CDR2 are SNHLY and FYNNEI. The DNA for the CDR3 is TGTGCCAGCAGTGATTCCGGACTAGCGGGGGAAACCTACGAGCAGTACGTC. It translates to CASSDSGLAGETYEQYV.